Below are 22 T cell receptor beta chains sequenced from a single sample in a study of blood T cell repertoires in COVID-19. Profiling relied on immunoSEQ multiplex PCR, and the TCRdb table lists in-frame clones only, not all of them. The sample lists fewer than 200,000 clones; around 82% were seen once. Sequencing input: peripheral blood. The receptor set was obtained from a woman between 40 and 50 years old with COVID-19, enrolled during active disease.

The chain combines TRBV19 with TRBJ1-1; possible D gene TRBD1, 5 bases. Trimming pared 5 bases from V and 1 base from J, leaving 11 bases between. Germline CDR1 LNHDA, CDR2 SQIVND (reference sequence). The CDR3 sequence is 14 residues long. CDR3 protein: CASSLRQKNTEAFF. CDR3 DNA sequence: TGTGCCAGTAGTTTACGACAGAAGAACACTGAAGCTTTCTTT.

The J gene is TRBJ1-1, the V gene TRBV3-1 (or the pseudogene TRBV3-2); TRBD1 aligns across 7 bases. This CDR3 is built from 15 residues. The J segment lost 8 bases and the V segment lost 4 bases, leaving 13 bases of the junction unmatched. Germline CDR1 reads LGHDT; CDR2 reads YNNKEL (reference sequence). CDR3 protein: CASSPLPVQGVEAFF. The DNA of the CDR3 is TGTGCCAGCAGCCCCCTACCCGTCCAGGGGGTCGAAGCTTTCTTT.

The rearrangement links TRBV9 to TRBJ1-6, with TRBD1 as a possible D gene (5 bases). The CDR3 is 14 amino acids. With 3 bases removed from V and 7 bases from J, the gap between germline ends came to 11 bases. Per the germline V gene, CDR1 is SGDLS and CDR2 is YYNGEE. CDR3 sequence (DNA): TGTGCCAGCAGCGAGAGACAGATGAATTCACCCCTCCACTTT. It translates to CASSERQMNSPLHF.

The chain uses TRBV11-1 and TRBJ2-5; D is unresolved. The CDR3 extends over 12 amino acids. Per the germline V gene, CDR1 is SGHAT and CDR2 is FQDESV (reference sequence). V was clipped by 0 bases and J by 4 bases, with 3 bases between them. CDR3 region: CASSLAGETQYF. The CDR3 nucleotides read TGTGCCAGCAGCTTAGCCGGAGAGACCCAGTACTTC.

The gene calls are TRBV3-1 (or the pseudogene TRBV3-2) and TRBJ2-2; 14 bases fit TRBD2. V trimming: 5 bases; J trimming: 7 bases; junction bases outside the gene matches: 9. CDR1 LGHDT and CDR2 YNNKEL come from the germline V gene (reference sequence). This CDR3 contains 17 residues. The CDR3 here is CASSSPGLAGEVGELFF. DNA of the CDR3: TGTGCCAGCAGCAGTCCGGGACTAGCGGGAGAAGTCGGGGAGCTGTTTTTT.

The CDR3 DNA reads as TGTGCCAGCAGCTTCGAAAGCGGGAGGTCCACAGATACGCAGTATTTT. Residues: CASSFESGRSTDTQYF. The chain carries TRBV11-3 and TRBJ2-3; 9 nucleotides match TRBD2. Germline CDR1 and CDR2: SGHNT and YENEEA. This CDR3 has 16 residues. Unmatched junction bases numbered 6, after V lost 3 bases and J lost 2 bases.

V is TRBV12-5 and J is TRBJ2-3; TRBD1 is a possible D gene (6 bases). There are 16 residues in the CDR3. Deletions cut 4 bases from V and 0 bases from J, with 14 bases between. Germline values: CDR1 LGHNT, CDR2 FRNRAP. The CDR3 nucleotides are TGTGCTAGTGGTTCCCAACAGGGTACTAGCACAGATACGCAGTATTTT. Amino acid sequence: CASGSQQGTSTDTQYF.

This clone was observed a single time. V and J are TRBV29-1 and TRBJ2-5; D perhaps matches TRBD1 (6 bases). CDR3 size: 13 residues. Germline CDR1 is SQVTM and CDR2 is ANQGSEA. The V end lost 2 bases, the J end lost 5 bases, and 12 bases lay between the germline ends. This CDR3 reads CSVEMQGFETQYF. The CDR3 DNA reads as TGCAGCGTTGAAATGCAGGGGTTTGAGACCCAGTACTTC.

The chain uses TRBV30 and TRBJ2-2, with 9 bases that match TRBD1. The CDR3 covers 12 residues. V shed 5 bases, J shed 7 bases, and the junction held 2 bases outside the gene matches. Germline CDR1 is GTSNPN and CDR2 is SVGIG (reference sequence). CDR3 sequence (DNA): TGTGCCTGGGGACAGGGGAACGGGGAGCTGTTTTTT. Translating it yields CAWGQGNGELFF.

This clone was observed once. The rearrangement joins TRBV9 to TRBJ2-1; 8 nucleotides match TRBD2. V shed 4 bases, J shed 2 bases, and the junction held 2 bases outside the gene matches. Germline CDR1 and CDR2: SGDLS and YYNGEE. The CDR3 consists of 14 residues. CDR3 sequence reads: CASSSGSTYNEQFF. The CDR3 DNA reads TGTGCCAGCAGCAGCGGGAGCACCTACAATGAGCAGTTCTTC. The full variable domain, in which reference TRBV9 and TRBJ2-1 provide the parts outside the CDR3, is DSGVTQTPKHLITATGQRVTLRCSPRSGDLSVYWYQQSLDQGLQFLIQYYNGEERAKGNILERFSAQQFPDLHSELNLSSLELGDSALYFCASSSGSTYNEQFFGPGTRLTVL.

This sequence joins TRBV2 and TRBJ2-5; 8 bases fit TRBD1. Germline CDR1 is SNHLY and CDR2 is FYNNEI. The CDR3 sequence is 14 residues long. The trim removed 6 bases at V and 5 bases at J, leaving 8 bases unmatched. CDR3 DNA: TGTGCCAGCAGCGCCGACAGGGGAAGGGAGACCCAGTACTTC. This translates into CASSADRGRETQYF. Full variable domain (remainder filled in from reference TRBV2 and TRBJ2-5): EPEVTQTPSHQVTQMGQEVILRCVPISNHLYFYWYRQILGQKVEFLVSFYNNEISEKSEIFDDQFSVERPDGSNFTLKIRSTKLEDSAMYFCASSADRGRETQYFGPGTRLLVL.

The gene calls are TRBV5-4 and TRBJ2-5, with 15 nucleotides matching TRBD2. CDR1 is SGHNT, CDR2 YYREEE, per germline (reference sequence). This CDR3 spans 16 amino acids. J lost 2 bases, V lost 4 bases, and 3 bases had no gene match. CDR3 coding DNA: TGTGCCAGCAGCCCCGGACTAGCGGGGGGGCAAGAGACCCAGTACTTC. Protein product: CASSPGLAGGQETQYF.

J is TRBJ2-1 and V is TRBV14; 14 nucleotides match TRBD2. Germline V gene sequence: CDR1 SGHDN, CDR2 FVKESK. V shed 3 bases and J 8 bases; nucleotides not matched to a gene: 9. The CDR3 has 17 residues. In DNA, the CDR3 is TGTGCCAGCAGCCATCCCGGGACTAGCGGGAGACCGGATGAGCAGTTCTTC. Residues: CASSHPGTSGRPDEQFF.

The CDR3 nucleotides read TGCGCCAGCAGCCAAGAAGGTCCTAGGCCTAACTCCTACAATGAGCAGTTCTTC. This translates into CASSQEGPRPNSYNEQFF. The chain combines TRBV4-1 with TRBJ2-1; D unresolved. Looked up from germline, CDR1 is MGHRA and CDR2 is YSYEKL. V shed 0 bases and J shed 0 bases, with 15 bases lying between them. The CDR3 is 18 residues long.

CDR3 sequence (DNA): TGTGCCAGCAGCCAACGAGGGGGAGGGGGCCAAGAGACCCAGTACTTC. As protein: CASSQRGGGGQETQYF. This chain joins TRBV3-1 (or the pseudogene TRBV3-2) and TRBJ2-5; D might be TRBD2 (7 bases). The ends were cut back, 2 bases at V and 1 base at J, with 14 bases in the middle. CDR1 is LGHDT and CDR2 is YNNKEL in the germline V gene (reference sequence). This CDR3 region has 16 residues.

This chain uses TRBV29-1 with TRBJ2-2; 9 nucleotides agree with TRBD1. This CDR3 has 17 residues. Germline trimming cut 7 bases from V and 5 bases from J; bases unmatched to any gene: 17. The germline gives CDR1 SQVTM, CDR2 ANQGSEA. CDR3 in DNA: TGCAGCGCCACGACGCCTACAGGGGGCTGGCAAACCGGGGAGCTGTTTTTT. This encodes CSATTPTGGWQTGELFF.

The gene calls are TRBV9 and TRBJ2-2; the D is unclear. Between the trimmed V and J ends, which lost 0 bases and 1 base, there was a span of 7 bases. Germline V gives CDR1 SGDLS, CDR2 YYNGEE. The CDR3 totals 15 residues. CDR3 bases: TGTGCCAGCAGCGTAGCTTCCGGGAACACCGGGGAGCTGTTTTTT. It yields the protein CASSVASGNTGELFF.

Only one count was recorded for this clone. The gene calls are TRBV29-1 and TRBJ1-2; D unresolved. CDR3 length: 14 amino acids. V lost 7 bases, J lost 4 bases, and 19 bases lay in between. Germline-derived CDR1 and CDR2 are SQVTM and ANQGSEA. The CDR3 coding sequence is TGCAGCGGGCGAACTACCGACGAAGGCTATGGCTACACCTTC. Protein product: CSGRTTDEGYGYTF. The full variable domain, in which reference TRBV29-1 and TRBJ1-2 provide the parts outside the CDR3, is SAVISQKPSRDICQRGTSLTIQCQVDSQVTMMFWYRQQPGQSLTLIATANQGSEATYESGFVIDKFPISRPNLTFSTLTVSNMSPEDSSIYLCSGRTTDEGYGYTFGSGTRLTVV.

The chain employs TRBV28 and TRBJ2-2; the D is unclear. CDR3 length: 14 residues. Trimming shortened V by 6 bases and J by 3 bases, and 11 bases separated the two germline ends. Per the germline V gene, CDR1 is MDHEN and CDR2 is SYDVKM. The CDR3 nucleotides are TGTGCCAGCAGGGTGGGCACTTACACCGGGGAGCTGTTTTTT. Translated, it gives CASRVGTYTGELFF. Full variable domain (outside the CDR3, taken from reference TRBV28 and TRBJ2-2): DVKVTQSSRYLVKRTGEKVFLECVQDMDHENMFWYRQDPGLGLRLIYFSYDVKMKEKGDIPEGYSVSREKKERFSLILESASTNQTSMYLCASRVGTYTGELFFGEGSRLTVL.

This clone has just a few counts. The rearrangement joins TRBV9 to TRBJ2-7, with D unresolved. CDR1 is SGDLS and CDR2 is YYNGEE in the germline V gene. This CDR3 spans 14 amino acids. V was shortened by 0 bases and J by 1 base, with 8 bases between the two germline ends. The CDR3, as DNA: TGTGCCAGCAGCGTAGCGCCCCAGTCCTACGAGCAGTACTTC. Protein: CASSVAPQSYEQYF.

CDR3 in amino acids: CASSLQAGRGTQYF. In DNA, the CDR3 is TGTGCCAGCAGCTTACAAGCGGGGCGGGGGACCCAGTACTTC. V gene TRBV11-2 combines with J gene TRBJ2-5; 7 positions match TRBD2. Germline CDR1 and CDR2: SGHAT and FQNNGV. V was clipped by 2 bases and J by 7 bases; unmatched bases: 7. This CDR3 comprises 14 residues.

V is TRBV7-3 and J is TRBJ2-5; 9 bases are a match to TRBD2. V gave up 0 bases and J gave up 5 bases; unmatched junction bases: 4. The CDR3 spans 15 residues. Per germline, CDR1 SGHTA and CDR2 FQGTGA. The CDR3 here is CASSLTSGSWETQYF. CDR3 sequence (DNA): TGTGCCAGCAGCTTAACTAGCGGGAGTTGGGAGACCCAGTACTTC.